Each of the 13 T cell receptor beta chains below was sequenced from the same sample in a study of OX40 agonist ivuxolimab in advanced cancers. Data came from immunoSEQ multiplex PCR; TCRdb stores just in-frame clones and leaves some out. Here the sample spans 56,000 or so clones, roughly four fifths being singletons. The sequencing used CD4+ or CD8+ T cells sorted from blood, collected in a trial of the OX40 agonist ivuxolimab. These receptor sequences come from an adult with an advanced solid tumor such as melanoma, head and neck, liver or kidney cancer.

The CDR3 DNA sequence: TGTGCCAGCAGTGTCTATCGACAGGGGGCGGAGAACACTGAAGCTTTCTTT. Translation: CASSVYRQGAENTEAFF. The chain links TRBV6-1 to TRBJ1-1; TRBD1 aligns across 10 bases. CDR1 and CDR2 (germline): MNHNS, SASEGT. This CDR3 comprises 17 residues. The J segment lost 1 base and the V segment lost 4 bases, leaving 9 bases of the junction unmatched.

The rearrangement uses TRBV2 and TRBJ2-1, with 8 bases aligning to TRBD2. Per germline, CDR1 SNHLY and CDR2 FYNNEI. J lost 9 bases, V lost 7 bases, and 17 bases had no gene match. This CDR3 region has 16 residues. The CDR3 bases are TGTGCCAGCACCCCGTCTACTAGCGGACCCTTTTCTGAGCAGTTCTTC. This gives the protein CASTPSTSGPFSEQFF.

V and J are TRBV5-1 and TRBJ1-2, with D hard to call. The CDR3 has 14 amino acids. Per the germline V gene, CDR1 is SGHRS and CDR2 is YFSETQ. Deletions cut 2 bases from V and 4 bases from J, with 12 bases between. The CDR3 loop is CASSFTTASYGYTF. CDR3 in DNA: TGCGCCAGCAGCTTTACCACAGCCTCCTATGGCTACACCTTC.

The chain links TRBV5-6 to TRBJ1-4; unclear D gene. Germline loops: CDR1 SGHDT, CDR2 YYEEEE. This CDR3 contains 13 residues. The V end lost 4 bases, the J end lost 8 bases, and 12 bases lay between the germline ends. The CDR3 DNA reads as TGTGCCAGCAGCCGAAGGGTGGACGAAAAACTGTTTTTT. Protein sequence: CASSRRVDEKLFF.

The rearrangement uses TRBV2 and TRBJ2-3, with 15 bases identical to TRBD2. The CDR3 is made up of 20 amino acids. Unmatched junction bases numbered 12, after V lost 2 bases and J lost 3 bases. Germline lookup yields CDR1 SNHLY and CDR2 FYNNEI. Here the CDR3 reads CASSERLWTSGGAETDTQYF. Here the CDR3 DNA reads TGTGCCAGCAGTGAAAGGCTGTGGACTAGCGGGGGGGCCGAGACAGATACGCAGTATTTT. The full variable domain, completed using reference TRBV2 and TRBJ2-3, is EPEVTQTPSHQVTQMGQEVILRCVPISNHLYFYWYRQILGQKVEFLVSFYNNEISEKSEIFDDQFSVERPDGSNFTLKIRSTKLEDSAMYFCASSERLWTSGGAETDTQYFGPGTRLTVL.

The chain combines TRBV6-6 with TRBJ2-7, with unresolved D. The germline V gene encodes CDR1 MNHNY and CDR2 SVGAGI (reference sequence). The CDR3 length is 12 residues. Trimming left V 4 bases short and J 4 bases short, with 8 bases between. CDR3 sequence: CASSLLVYEQYF. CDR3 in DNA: TGTGCCAGCAGTTTGTTGGTTTACGAGCAGTACTTC.

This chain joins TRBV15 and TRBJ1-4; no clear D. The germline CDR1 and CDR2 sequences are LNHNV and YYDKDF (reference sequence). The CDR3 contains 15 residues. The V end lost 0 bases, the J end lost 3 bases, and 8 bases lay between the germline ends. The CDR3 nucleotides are TGTGCCACCAGCAGAGATGGCGGGCCTAATGAAAAACTGTTTTTT. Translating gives CATSRDGGPNEKLFF.

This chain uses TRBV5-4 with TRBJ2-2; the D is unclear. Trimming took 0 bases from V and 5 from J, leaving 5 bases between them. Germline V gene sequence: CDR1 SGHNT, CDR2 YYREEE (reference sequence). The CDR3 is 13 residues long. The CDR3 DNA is TGTGCCAGCAGCTTGGGGCCGACCGGGGAGCTGTTTTTT. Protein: CASSLGPTGELFF.

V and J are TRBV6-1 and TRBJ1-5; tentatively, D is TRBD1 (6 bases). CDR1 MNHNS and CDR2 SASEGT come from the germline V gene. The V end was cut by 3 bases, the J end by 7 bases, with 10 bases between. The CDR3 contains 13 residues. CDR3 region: CASSDQGRQPQHF. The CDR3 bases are TGTGCCAGCAGTGATCAGGGGAGGCAGCCCCAGCATTTT.

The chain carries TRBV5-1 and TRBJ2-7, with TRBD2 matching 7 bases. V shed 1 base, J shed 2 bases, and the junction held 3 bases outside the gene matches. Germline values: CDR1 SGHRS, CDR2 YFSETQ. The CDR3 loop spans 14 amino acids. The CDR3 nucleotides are TGCGCCAGCAGCTTGAGCGGGACCACCTACGAGCAGTACTTC. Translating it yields CASSLSGTTYEQYF. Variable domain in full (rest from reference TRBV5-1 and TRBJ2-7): KAGVTQTPRYLIKTRGQQVTLSCSPISGHRSVSWYQQTPGQGLQFLFEYFSETQRNKGNFPGRFSGRQFSNSRSEMNVSTLELGDSALYLCASSLSGTTYEQYFGPGTRLTVT.

The CDR3 DNA reads as TGCGCCAGCAGCCAAGCATTGGACAGGGCCTTTGATACGCAGTATTTT. This translates into CASSQALDRAFDTQYF. The rearrangement links TRBV4-1 to TRBJ2-3, with 8 bases lining up with TRBD1. V lost 1 base, J lost 6 bases, and 9 bases stayed unmatched. The CDR3 spans 16 residues. The V gene's germline CDR1 is MGHRA and CDR2 YSYEKL.

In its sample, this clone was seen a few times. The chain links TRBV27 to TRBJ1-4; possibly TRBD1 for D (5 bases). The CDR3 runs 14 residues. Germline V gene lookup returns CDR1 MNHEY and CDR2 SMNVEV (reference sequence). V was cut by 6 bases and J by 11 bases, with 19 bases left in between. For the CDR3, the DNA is TGTGCCAGCAGCCCGGGGGATAGGGCGAACAAACTGTTTTTT. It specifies CASSPGDRANKLFF.

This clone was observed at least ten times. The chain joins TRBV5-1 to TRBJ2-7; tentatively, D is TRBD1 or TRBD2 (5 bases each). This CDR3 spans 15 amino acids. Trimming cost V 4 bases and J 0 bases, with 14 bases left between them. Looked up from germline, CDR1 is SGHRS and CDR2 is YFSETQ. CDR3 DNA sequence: TGCGCCAGCAGCCCGCTTTGGGGGAGCTCCTACGAGCAGTACTTC. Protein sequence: CASSPLWGSSYEQYF. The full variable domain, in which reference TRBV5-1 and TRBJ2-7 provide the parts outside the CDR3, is KAGVTQTPRYLIKTRGQQVTLSCSPISGHRSVSWYQQTPGQGLQFLFEYFSETQRNKGNFPGRFSGRQFSNSRSEMNVSTLELGDSALYLCASSPLWGSSYEQYFGPGTRLTVT.